This T cell receptor (beta chain) was sequenced in a study of blood T cell repertoires in COVID-19. Donors of Cohort 3 who recovered were those that had two negative PCRs, clearance, or symptom resolution. The junction had 6 bases not matched to a gene; V was cut back by 2 bases and J by 3 bases. Per the germline V gene, CDR1 is SEHNR and CDR2 is FQNEAQ (reference sequence). The CDR3 spans 15 residues. The repertoire was sequenced with immunoSEQ multiplex PCR; TCRdb's copy has only in-frame clones and lacks some. The profile covers approximately 300,000 clones, with 75% to 90% appearing a single time and 3.5% to 4.5% taken by the ten largest.

The chain has TRBV7-9 and TRBJ1-1; TRBD1 agrees at 7 bases. Input material: PBMCs or T cells enriched from blood (not recorded which). The receptor was derived from a woman aged 25 to 39 who had recovered from COVID-19. The CDR3 is CASSLPRTGDTEAFF. CDR3 DNA: TGTGCCAGCAGCTTACCTAGGACAGGTGACACTGAAGCTTTCTTT. Using reference TRBV7-9 and TRBJ1-1 for the parts outside the CDR3, the full variable domain is DTGVSQNPRHKITKRGQNVTFRCDPISEHNRLYWYRQTLGQGPEFLTYFQNEAQLEKSRLLSDRFSAERPKGSFSTLEIQRTEQGDSAMYLCASSLPRTGDTEAFFGQGTRLTVV.